Listed below are T cell receptor beta chains from one sample, sequenced in a study of blood T cells in healthy people across ages. TCRdb re-derived calls from the 5' RACE reads in MiXCR, one entry per CDR3 protein. The sample lists roughly 1.7 million distinct CDR3 sequences, almost 35% occurring once. The material sequenced was blood. These receptors were taken from a woman under 40 in good health. Each CDR3 is given with its conserved first and last residue. The D gene is left open where the match is weak. A row's size may be missing; if present it is once, few, many or a size class.

j_call cdr3_length v_call d_call clone_size cdr3_aa cdr3_nt
TRBJ2-7 14 TRBV20-1 . . CSASHATRSYEQYF TGCAGTGCTTCCCACGCGACTCGATCCTACGAGCAGTACTTC
TRBJ2-5 15 TRBV20-1 TRBD2 few CSARDRKRGQETQYF TGCAGTGCTAGAGATCGTAAGCGGGGACAAGAGACCCAGTACTTC
TRBJ2-1 14 TRBV6-4 . few CASSGLDSSNEQFF TGTGCCAGCAGTGGGCTCGACTCCTCCAATGAGCAGTTCTTC
TRBJ2-5 18 TRBV4-1 . . CASSQVPGGGGYQETQYF TGCGCCAGCAGCCAAGTTCCTGGAGGGGGAGGGTACCAAGAGACCCAGTACTTC
TRBJ2-1 16 TRBV9 . few CASSVGRGARNNEQFF TGTGCCAGCAGCGTAGGGCGCGGGGCGAGGAACAATGAGCAGTTCTTC
TRBJ1-2 15 TRBV29-1 TRBD1 . CSVEGWRGLNYGYTF TGTAGCGTTGAAGGGTGGAGGGGGCTCAACTATGGCTACACCTTC
TRBJ2-2 15 TRBV10-3 TRBD1 . CAISERGPVTGELFF TGTGCCATCAGTGAGAGGGGGCCGGTCACCGGGGAGCTGTTTTTT
TRBJ2-5 17 TRBV15 TRBD2 . CATSRDVASGGQETQYF TGTGCCACCAGCAGAGATGTGGCTAGCGGGGGGCAAGAGACCCAGTACTTC
TRBJ2-3 18 TRBV7-2 TRBD2 . CANSLGLAGGHGTDTQYF TGTGCCAACAGCTTGGGACTAGCGGGAGGGCATGGCACAGATACGCAGTATTTT
TRBJ2-7 16 TRBV29-1 TRBD1 . CSVEESVGQGHHEQYF TGCAGCGTTGAAGAGTCGGTGGGACAGGGGCACCACGAGCAGTACTTC
TRBJ2-7 14 TRBV6-5 TRBD2 few CASKPGLGVYEQYF TGTGCCAGCAAACCGGGACTAGGAGTCTACGAGCAGTACTTC
TRBJ1-6 14 TRBV7-3 TRBD1 few CASSSTGADSPLHF TGTGCCAGCAGCTCGACAGGGGCGGATTCACCCCTCCACTTT
TRBJ1-2 14 TRBV2 . . CASREGKANYGYTF TGTGCCAGCAGGGAGGGGAAGGCTAACTATGGCTACACCTTC
TRBJ2-7 15 TRBV6-5 . . CASSLVISPYNEQYF TGTGCCAGCAGTTTGGTGATCTCCCCTTACAATGAGCAGTACTTC
TRBJ2-5 15 TRBV4-1 . . CASSQEETRIETQYF TGCGCCAGCAGCCAAGAAGAGACTAGGATCGAGACCCAGTACTTC
TRBJ2-1 15 TRBV10-1 TRBD2 . CASSVRREAGNEQFF TGCGCCAGCAGTGTAAGGCGGGAGGCAGGTAATGAGCAGTTCTTC
TRBJ2-7 14 TRBV13 TRBD1 few CASSIPGQTYEQYF TGTGCCAGCAGCATACCGGGACAGACCTACGAGCAGTACTTC
TRBJ2-3 17 TRBV7-9 . many CASSPPLGGRGGDTQYF TGTGCCAGCAGCCCTCCCTTGGGCGGGAGAGGGGGAGATACGCAGTATTTT
TRBJ2-7 14 TRBV5-1 . . CASSSGAQGYEQYF TGCGCCAGCAGCTCCGGGGCCCAAGGCTACGAGCAGTACTTC